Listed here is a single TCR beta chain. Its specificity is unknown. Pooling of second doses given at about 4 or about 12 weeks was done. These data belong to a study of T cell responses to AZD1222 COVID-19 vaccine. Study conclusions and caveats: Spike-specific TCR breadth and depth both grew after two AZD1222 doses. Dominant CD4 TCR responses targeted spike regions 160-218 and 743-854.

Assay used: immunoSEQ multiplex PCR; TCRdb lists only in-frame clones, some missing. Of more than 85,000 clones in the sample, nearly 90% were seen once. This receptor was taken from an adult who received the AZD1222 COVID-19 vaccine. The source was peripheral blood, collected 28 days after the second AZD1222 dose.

The CDR3 bases are TGTGCCAGCAGCTCGGGCGCAGGGGTAGGAAACACCATATATTTT. The encoded protein is CASSSGAGVGNTIYF. This chain connects TRBV28 to TRBJ1-3; D might be TRBD1 (6 bases). Germline lookup yields CDR1 MDHEN and CDR2 SYDVKM. CDR3 length: 15 amino acids. The ends were cut back, 6 bases at V and 4 bases at J, with 16 bases in the middle.